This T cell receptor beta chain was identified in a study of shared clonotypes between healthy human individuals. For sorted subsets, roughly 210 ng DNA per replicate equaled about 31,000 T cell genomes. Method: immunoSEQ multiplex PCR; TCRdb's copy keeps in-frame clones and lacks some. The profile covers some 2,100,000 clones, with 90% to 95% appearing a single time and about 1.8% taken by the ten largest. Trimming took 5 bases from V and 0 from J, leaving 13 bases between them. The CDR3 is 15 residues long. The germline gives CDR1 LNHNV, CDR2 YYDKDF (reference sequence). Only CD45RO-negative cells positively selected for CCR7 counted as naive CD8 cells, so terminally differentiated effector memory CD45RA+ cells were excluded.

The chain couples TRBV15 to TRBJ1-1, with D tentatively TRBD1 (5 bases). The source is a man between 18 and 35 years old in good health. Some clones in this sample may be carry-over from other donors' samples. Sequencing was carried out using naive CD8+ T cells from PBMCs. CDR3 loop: CATSEGLGLNTEAFF. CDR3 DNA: TGTGCCACCAGCGAGGGGTTGGGCCTGAACACTGAAGCTTTCTTT.